This T cell receptor (beta chain) was recovered during a study of cytotoxic CD8 clonotypes in ibrutinib-treated CLL. Study outcomes and limitations: Sustained-remission and progressing patients diverged in sampling times.

As concerns this clone: Its target is not known.

The data were produced by immunoSEQ multiplex PCR, yet TCRdb's version contains in-frame clones alone and is incomplete. The sample consists of a few hundred thousand clones, around three quarters of them appearing once. Germline V gene data show CDR1 as MNHEY and CDR2 as SVGAGI. V was clipped by 0 bases and J by 3 bases, with 12 bases between them. The CDR3 consists of 15 residues. The chain links TRBV6-5 to TRBJ2-7, with D perhaps matching TRBD1 (6 bases). This TCR was sampled from a human donor with chronic lymphocytic leukemia. This specimen was PBMCs, taken after 24 months of ibrutinib treatment. The CDR3 loop reads CASSYSPNRDYEQYF. Written as DNA, the CDR3 is TGTGCCAGCAGTTACTCACCCAACAGGGACTACGAGCAGTACTTC.